This T cell receptor beta chain was profiled in a study of graft-versus-host responses after intestinal transplantation. Whole-study context: Induction with anti-thymocyte globulin, then tacrolimus and steroids for around three years, was given to all recipients. Findings and caveats of the study: Some patients had graft-donor T cell macrochimerism, and their allografts showed high graft-versus-host to host-versus-graft clonal ratios.

This clone is labeled medium-sized. V lost 2 bases and J 6 bases, leaving 6 bases between the germline ends. The CDR3 contains 11 residues. Per germline, CDR1 SGDLS and CDR2 YYNGEE. Method: immunoSEQ multiplex PCR; TCRdb's copy keeps in-frame clones and lacks some. The repertoire holds about 8,200 clones, with 25% to 35% as singletons. The culture paired approximately 200,000 irradiated violet-dye-labeled stimulators with approximately 200,000 CFSE-labeled responders. CD3+CD4+ and CD3+CD8+ responders that were proliferating and CFSE-low were sorted post-reaction. The rearrangement joins TRBV9 to TRBJ2-7; the D is unclear. Sequenced material: alloreactive CD4+ T cells from a mixed lymphocyte reaction culture, taken before intestinal transplant. Subset reported: CFSE-low proliferating T cells sorted from roughly 6-day pre-transplant mixed lymphocyte reaction (GvH or HvG direction). This receptor was taken from a human patient who received an intestinal transplant. CDR3 protein: CASSVSREQYF. The CDR3 DNA reads TGTGCCAGCAGCGTCTCCCGCGAGCAGTACTTC.